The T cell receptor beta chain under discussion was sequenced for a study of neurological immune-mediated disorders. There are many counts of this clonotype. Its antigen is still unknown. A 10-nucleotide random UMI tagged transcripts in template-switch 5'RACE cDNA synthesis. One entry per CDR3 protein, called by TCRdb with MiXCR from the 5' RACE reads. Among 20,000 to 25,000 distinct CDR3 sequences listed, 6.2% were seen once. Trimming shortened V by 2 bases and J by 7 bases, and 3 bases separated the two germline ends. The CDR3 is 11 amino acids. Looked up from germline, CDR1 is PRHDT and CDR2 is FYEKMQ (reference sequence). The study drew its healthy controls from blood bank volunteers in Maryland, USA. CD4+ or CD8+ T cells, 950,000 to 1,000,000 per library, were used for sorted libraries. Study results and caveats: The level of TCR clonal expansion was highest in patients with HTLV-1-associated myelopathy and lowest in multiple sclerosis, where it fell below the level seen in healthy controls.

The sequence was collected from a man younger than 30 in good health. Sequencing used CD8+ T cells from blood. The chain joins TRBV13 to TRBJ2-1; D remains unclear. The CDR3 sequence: CASSLKNEQFF. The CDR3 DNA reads TGTGCCAGCAGCTTAAAGAATGAGCAGTTCTTC.